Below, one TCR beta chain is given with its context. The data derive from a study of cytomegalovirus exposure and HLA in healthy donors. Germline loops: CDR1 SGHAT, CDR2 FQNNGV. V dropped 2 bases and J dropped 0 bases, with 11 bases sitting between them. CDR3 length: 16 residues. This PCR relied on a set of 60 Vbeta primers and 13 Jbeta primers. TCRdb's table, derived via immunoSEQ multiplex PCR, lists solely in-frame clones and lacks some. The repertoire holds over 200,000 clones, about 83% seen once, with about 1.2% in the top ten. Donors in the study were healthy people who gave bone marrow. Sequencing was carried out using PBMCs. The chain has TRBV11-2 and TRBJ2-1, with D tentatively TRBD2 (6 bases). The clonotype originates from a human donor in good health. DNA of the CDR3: TGTGCCAGCAGCTTAAATGCGGGAAACTCCTACAATGAGCAGTTCTTC. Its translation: CASSLNAGNSYNEQFF.